A single sample gave rise to the 18 T cell receptor beta chains below, sequenced in a study of CD8 T cells in ankylosing spondylitis. No antigen has been assigned to these receptors. Study findings and constraints: Seemingly distinctive of ankylosing spondylitis blood was a TCR beta motif formed by eight highly homologous variants.

One entry per CDR3 protein results from TCRdb running MiXCR on the 5' RACE reads. The data contain fewer than 550,000 distinct CDR3 sequences, about 5.4% of them singletons. The sequencing input was blood, either unsorted or a sorted T cell fraction (not recorded which). The receptors stem from a male donor with ankylosing spondylitis.

This clonotype appeared many times. This chain links TRBV20-1 with TRBJ2-7, with D tentatively TRBD1 (5 bases). This CDR3 is 16 amino acids long. Trimming removed 4 bases at V and 1 base at J, with 20 bases between. CDR1 is DFQATT, CDR2 SNEGSKA, per germline (reference sequence). The CDR3, as DNA: TGCAGTGCTACCAGAACCCCACAGGAGAAATCCTACGAGCAGTACTTC. It yields the protein CSATRTPQEKSYEQYF.

At least ten counts were recorded for this clonotype. The chain carries TRBV29-1 and TRBJ2-5, with D unclear. The CDR3 is 13 amino acids. The ends were cut back, 3 bases at V and 2 bases at J, with 10 bases in the middle. From germline, CDR1 is SQVTM and CDR2 ANQGSEA. CDR3 DNA: TGCAGCGTTGAGAAGGGAACGCAAGAGACCCAGTACTTC. The encoded protein is CSVEKGTQETQYF.

Ten or more counts support this clonotype. The J gene is TRBJ1-5, the V gene TRBV20-1, with a possible D match to TRBD1 (6 bases). The CDR3 sequence is 13 residues long. The germline CDR1 and CDR2 sequences are DFQATT and SNEGSKA (reference sequence). Trimming removed 5 bases at V and 2 bases at J, with 10 bases between. The CDR3 bases are TGCAGTGCTTCGGGACAAGGCAATCAGCCCCAGCATTTT. Translating it yields CSASGQGNQPQHF.

In this sample, this clonotype turned up many times. The chain uses TRBV29-1 and TRBJ1-5; no firm D call. V gave up 6 bases and J gave up 0 bases, with 15 bases separating them. CDR1 and CDR2 from the germline V gene are SQVTM and ANQGSEA. This CDR3 spans 15 amino acids. The CDR3 DNA reads TGCAGCGTCGCCCGCGGGCCGAATAGCAATCAGCCCCAGCATTTT. It specifies CSVARGPNSNQPQHF. Full variable domain (remainder filled in from reference TRBV29-1 and TRBJ1-5): SAVISQKPSRDICQRGTSLTIQCQVDSQVTMMFWYRQQPGQSLTLIATANQGSEATYESGFVIDKFPISRPNLTFSTLTVSNMSPEDSSIYLCSVARGPNSNQPQHFGDGTRLSIL.

This clonotype was detected ten times or more. The rearrangement joins TRBV3-1 to TRBJ1-4; no clear D gene. The germline CDR1 and CDR2 sequences are LGHDT and YNNKEL (reference sequence). This CDR3 comprises 15 residues. The V end lost 0 bases, the J end lost 2 bases, and 7 bases lay between the germline ends. The CDR3 here is CASSQDSVTNEKLFF. The CDR3 DNA sequence: TGTGCCAGCAGCCAAGACAGCGTCACTAATGAAAAACTGTTTTTT.

This clonotype was observed many times. This sequence joins TRBV10-3 and TRBJ1-6, with D perhaps TRBD1 (5 bases). V lost 7 bases and J 7 bases, leaving 11 bases between the germline ends. This CDR3 region has 13 residues. CDR1 ENHRY and CDR2 SYGVKD come from the germline V gene. The CDR3 protein is CAINQGRNSPLHF. The CDR3 nucleotides are TGTGCCATCAATCAGGGTCGGAATTCACCCCTCCACTTT.

There are a few counts of this clonotype. The rearrangement uses TRBV4-3 and TRBJ2-2, with TRBD2 matching over 12 bases. Looked up from germline, CDR1 is LGHNA and CDR2 is YSLEER. The trim removed 2 bases at V and 8 bases at J, leaving 6 bases unmatched. The CDR3 contains 16 residues. The CDR3 sequence: CASSQSLAGGIGELFF. The CDR3 DNA reads TGCGCCAGCAGCCAATCACTAGCGGGGGGAATAGGGGAGCTGTTTTTT.

This clonotype was recorded at least ten times. The CDR3 reads CASSQERTKMGEQYF. DNA of the CDR3: TGCGCCAGCAGCCAAGAAAGGACTAAAATGGGGGAGCAGTACTTC. V and J are TRBV4-3 and TRBJ2-7; D perhaps matches TRBD2 (6 bases). The CDR3 runs to 15 residues. V gave up 0 bases and J gave up 7 bases, with 16 bases separating them. The germline V gene encodes CDR1 LGHNA and CDR2 YSLEER.

This clonotype was detected many times. V usage is TRBV18 and J usage is TRBJ1-1, with D unclear. Germline CDR1 reads KGHSH; CDR2 reads LQKENI. The CDR3 spans 13 residues. V dropped 5 bases and J dropped 2 bases, with 9 bases sitting between them. The CDR3 spells CASSFDANTEAFF. CDR3 sequence (DNA): TGTGCCAGCTCATTCGACGCAAACACTGAAGCTTTCTTT.

This clonotype was seen repeatedly, ten times or more. The rearrangement joins TRBV20-1 to TRBJ2-1; 8 bases map to TRBD1. CDR1 and CDR2 from the germline V gene are DFQATT and SNEGSKA (reference sequence). The CDR3 is made up of 13 amino acids. Losses at the gene ends were 3 bases for V and 8 bases for J; bases not matched to a gene: 6. The CDR3 sequence: CSASWQGAHEQFF. CDR3 bases: TGCAGTGCTAGTTGGCAGGGGGCTCATGAGCAGTTCTTC.

This clonotype was recorded many times. This sequence joins TRBV28 and TRBJ1-2; unclear D gene. Trimming stripped 5 bases from V and 2 bases from J, with 12 bases between. This CDR3 region has 14 residues. Germline loops: CDR1 MDHEN, CDR2 SYDVKM. CDR3 region: CASSPRAINYGYTF. The CDR3 DNA sequence: TGTGCCAGCAGTCCGCGGGCCATCAACTATGGCTACACCTTC.

The CDR3 here is CASSLTGTRNQPQHF. CDR3 nucleotides: TGTGCCAGCTCGCTGACCGGGACCCGCAATCAGCCCCAGCATTTT. V usage is TRBV18 and J usage is TRBJ1-5, with D tentatively TRBD1 (5 bases). Germline V CDR1 and CDR2: KGHSH, LQKENI. The CDR3 runs to 15 residues. V gave up 6 bases and J gave up 2 bases, with 14 bases separating them.

This clonotype was observed at least ten times. The rearrangement links TRBV29-1 to TRBJ2-1; D is ambiguous. The germline V gene encodes CDR1 SQVTM and CDR2 ANQGSEA. Trimming stripped 8 bases from V and 2 bases from J, with 13 bases between. CDR3 length: 13 residues. CDR3 amino acids: CSFKFGAYNEQFF. As DNA, the CDR3 is TGCAGCTTTAAATTTGGGGCCTACAATGAGCAGTTCTTC.

This clonotype was observed many times. This chain uses TRBV6-1 with TRBJ1-5, with 7 bases aligning to TRBD1. This CDR3 region has 14 residues. The V gene's germline CDR1 is MNHNS and CDR2 SASEGT. With V trimmed by 3 bases and J by 7 bases, 6 bases remained unmatched. CDR3 protein: CASSEGQGDQPQHF. CDR3 nucleotides: TGTGCCAGCAGTGAGGGGCAGGGGGACCAGCCCCAGCATTTT.

This clonotype was counted at least ten times. This chain links TRBV7-9 with TRBJ2-7; tentatively, D is TRBD1 (6 bases). The V end lost 7 bases, the J end lost 6 bases, and 22 bases lay between the germline ends. The V gene's germline CDR1 is SEHNR and CDR2 FQNEAQ (reference sequence). The CDR3 runs to 15 residues. The CDR3 spells CASTRVRGKGLEQYF. As DNA, the CDR3 is TGTGCCAGCACCCGGGTCAGGGGTAAAGGTCTCGAGCAGTACTTC.

In this sample, this clonotype turned up many times. The gene calls are TRBV4-3 and TRBJ1-5; D perhaps matches TRBD1 (6 bases). The V gene's germline CDR1 is LGHNA and CDR2 YSLEER. Trimming left V 4 bases short and J 10 bases short, with 17 bases between. The length of the CDR3 is 14 residues. CDR3 bases: TGCGCCAGCAGCCGCGGCGGCAGGGGCTCACCCCAGCATTTT. Protein product: CASSRGGRGSPQHF.

There are many counts of this clonotype. The rearrangement links TRBV20-1 to TRBJ2-7, with no clear D. Germline values: CDR1 DFQATT, CDR2 SNEGSKA (reference sequence). This CDR3 region has 15 residues. The ends were cut back, 2 bases at V and 3 bases at J, with 17 bases in the middle. In DNA form, the CDR3 reads TGCAGTGCTAGAAGGACCGACCGCGGTGTCTACGAGCAGTACTTC. Its translation is CSARRTDRGVYEQYF.

This clonotype was recorded many times. J is TRBJ2-5 and V is TRBV14; D is perhaps TRBD1 or TRBD2 (5 bases each). Germline V gene lookup returns CDR1 SGHDN and CDR2 FVKESK. Trimming pared 2 bases from V and 2 bases from J, leaving 12 bases between. CDR3 length equals 15 residues. CDR3 protein: CASSQQGVWQETQYF. In DNA, the CDR3 is TGTGCCAGCAGCCAACAGGGAGTATGGCAAGAGACCCAGTACTTC.